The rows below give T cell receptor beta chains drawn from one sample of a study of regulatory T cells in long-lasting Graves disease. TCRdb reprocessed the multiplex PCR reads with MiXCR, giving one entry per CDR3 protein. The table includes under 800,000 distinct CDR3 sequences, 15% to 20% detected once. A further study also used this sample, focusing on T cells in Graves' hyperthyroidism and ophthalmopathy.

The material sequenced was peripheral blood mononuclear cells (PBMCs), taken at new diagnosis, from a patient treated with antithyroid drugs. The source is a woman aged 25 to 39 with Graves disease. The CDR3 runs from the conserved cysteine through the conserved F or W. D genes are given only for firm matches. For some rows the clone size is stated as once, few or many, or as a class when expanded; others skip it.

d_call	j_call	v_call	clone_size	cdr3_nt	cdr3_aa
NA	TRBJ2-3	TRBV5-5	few	TGTGCCAGCAGCTTGGCGTACACCCTGAGCACAGATACGCAGTATTTT	CASSLAYTLSTDTQYF
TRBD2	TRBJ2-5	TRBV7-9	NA	TGTGCCAGCAGCTTAAATCGGGGAGGGATCCTCCAAGAGACCCAGTACTTC	CASSLNRGGILQETQYF
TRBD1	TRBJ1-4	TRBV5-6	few	TGTGCCAGCAGCTTGGTGGGCAGGGGGGATGAAAAACTGTTTTTT	CASSLVGRGDEKLFF
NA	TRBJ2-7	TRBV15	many	TGTGCCACCAGCAGAGATCTTGGAAGTTCCTACGAGCAGTACTTC	CATSRDLGSSYEQYF
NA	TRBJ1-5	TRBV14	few	TGTGCCAGCAGCCAGACCATGAATCAGCCCCAGCATTTT	CASSQTMNQPQHF
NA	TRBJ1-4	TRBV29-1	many	TGCAGCGTAACGACAGCCAACTCTGGAAAACTGTTTTTT	CSVTTANSGKLFF
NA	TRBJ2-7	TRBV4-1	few	TGCGCCAGCAGCCAGATTTTTCCGCGGGACTCCCTCGAGCAGTACTTC	CASSQIFPRDSLEQYF
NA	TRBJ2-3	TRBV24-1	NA	TGTGCCACCAGTGATGGACAGATATCAGATACGCAGTATTTT	CATSDGQISDTQYF
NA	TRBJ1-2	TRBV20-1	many	TGCAGTGCTAGACCCCAGGGCTATGGCTACACCTTC	CSARPQGYGYTF
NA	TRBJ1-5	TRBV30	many	TGTGCCTGGAGTGGACAGGGCAATCAGCCCCAGCATTTT	CAWSGQGNQPQHF
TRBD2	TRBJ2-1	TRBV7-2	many	TGTGCCAGCAGCCCGCCGACTAGCGGGGGGGTTGGGTTCAATGAGCAGTTCTTC	CASSPPTSGGVGFNEQFF